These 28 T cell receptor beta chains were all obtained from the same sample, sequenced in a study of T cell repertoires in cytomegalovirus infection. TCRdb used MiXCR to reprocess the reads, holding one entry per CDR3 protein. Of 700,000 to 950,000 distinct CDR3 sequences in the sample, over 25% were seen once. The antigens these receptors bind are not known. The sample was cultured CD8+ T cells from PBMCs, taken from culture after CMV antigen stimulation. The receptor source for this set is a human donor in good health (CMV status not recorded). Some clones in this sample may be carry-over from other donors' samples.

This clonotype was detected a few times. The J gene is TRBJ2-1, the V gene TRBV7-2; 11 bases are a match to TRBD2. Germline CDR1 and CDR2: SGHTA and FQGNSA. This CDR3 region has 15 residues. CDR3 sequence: CVSSLAGGRRNEQFF. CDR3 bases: TGTGTCTCGTCGTTAGCGGGGGGGAGGAGGAATGAGCAGTTCTTC.

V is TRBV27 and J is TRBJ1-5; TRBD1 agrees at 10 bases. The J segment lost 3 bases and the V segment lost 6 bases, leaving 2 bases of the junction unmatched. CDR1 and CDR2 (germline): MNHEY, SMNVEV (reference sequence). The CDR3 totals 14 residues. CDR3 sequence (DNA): TGTGCCAGCAGCCGACAGGGGGCCAATCAGCCCCAGCATTTT. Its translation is CASSRQGANQPQHF.

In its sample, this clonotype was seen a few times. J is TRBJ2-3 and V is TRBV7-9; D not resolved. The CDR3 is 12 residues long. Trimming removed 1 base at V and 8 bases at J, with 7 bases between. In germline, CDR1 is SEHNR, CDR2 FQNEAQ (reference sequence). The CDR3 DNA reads TGTGCCAGCAGCTTAGATGAATTTACGCAGTATTTT. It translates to CASSLDEFTQYF. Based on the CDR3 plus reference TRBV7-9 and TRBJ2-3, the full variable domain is DTGVSQNPRHKITKRGQNVTFRCDPISEHNRLYWYRQTLGQGPEFLTYFQNEAQLEKSRLLSDRFSAERPKGSFSTLEIQRTEQGDSAMYLCASSLDEFTQYFGPGTRLTVL.

For the CDR3, the DNA is TGTGCCAGTAGTGAAACAGACAATCAGCCCCAGCATTTT. This sequence encodes CASSETDNQPQHF. This sequence joins TRBV19 and TRBJ1-5; D is ambiguous. CDR1 is LNHDA and CDR2 is SQIVND in the germline V gene (reference sequence). CDR3 length: 13 residues. Trimming cost V 5 bases and J 3 bases, with 8 bases left between them.

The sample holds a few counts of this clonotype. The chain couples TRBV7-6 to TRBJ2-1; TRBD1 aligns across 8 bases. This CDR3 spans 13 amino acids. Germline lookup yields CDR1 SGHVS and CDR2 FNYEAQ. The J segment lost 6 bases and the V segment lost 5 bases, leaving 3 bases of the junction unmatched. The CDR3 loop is CASSATGVNEQFF. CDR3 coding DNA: TGTGCCAGCAGCGCGACAGGGGTCAATGAGCAGTTCTTC.

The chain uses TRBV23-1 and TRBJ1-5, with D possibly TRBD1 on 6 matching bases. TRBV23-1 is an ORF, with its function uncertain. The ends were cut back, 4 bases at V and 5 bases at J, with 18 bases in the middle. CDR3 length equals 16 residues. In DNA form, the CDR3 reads TGCGCCAGCAGTCCCTCCAACAGGGAGGAGGATCAGCCCCAGCATTTT. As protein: CASSPSNREEDQPQHF.

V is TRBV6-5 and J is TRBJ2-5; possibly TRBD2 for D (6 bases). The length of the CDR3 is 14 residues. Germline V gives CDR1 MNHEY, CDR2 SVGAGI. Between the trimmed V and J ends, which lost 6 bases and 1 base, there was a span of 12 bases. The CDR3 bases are TGTGCCAGCAGCCCCCCGGGACTCCAAGAGACCCAGTACTTC. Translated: CASSPPGLQETQYF.

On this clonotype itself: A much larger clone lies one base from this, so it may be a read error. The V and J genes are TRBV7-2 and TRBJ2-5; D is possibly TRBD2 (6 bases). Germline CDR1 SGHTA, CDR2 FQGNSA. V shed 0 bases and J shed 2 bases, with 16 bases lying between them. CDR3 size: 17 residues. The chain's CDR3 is CASSLAPQRVLQETQYF. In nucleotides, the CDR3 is TGTGCCAGCAGCTTAGCGCCCCAGCGGGTGCTACAAGAGACCCAGTACTTC.

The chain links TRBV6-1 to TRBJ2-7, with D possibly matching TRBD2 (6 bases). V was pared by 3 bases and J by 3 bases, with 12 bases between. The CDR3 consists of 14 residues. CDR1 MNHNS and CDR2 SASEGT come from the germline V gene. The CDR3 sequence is CASSEGGNYYEQYF. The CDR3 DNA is TGTGCCAGCAGTGAGGGAGGAAATTACTACGAGCAGTACTTC.

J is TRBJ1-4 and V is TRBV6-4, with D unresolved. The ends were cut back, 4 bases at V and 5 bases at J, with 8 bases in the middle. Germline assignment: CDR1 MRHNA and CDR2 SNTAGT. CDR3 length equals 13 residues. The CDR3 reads CASSAGPNEKLFF. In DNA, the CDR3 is TGTGCCAGCAGTGCGGGCCCGAATGAAAAACTGTTTTTT.

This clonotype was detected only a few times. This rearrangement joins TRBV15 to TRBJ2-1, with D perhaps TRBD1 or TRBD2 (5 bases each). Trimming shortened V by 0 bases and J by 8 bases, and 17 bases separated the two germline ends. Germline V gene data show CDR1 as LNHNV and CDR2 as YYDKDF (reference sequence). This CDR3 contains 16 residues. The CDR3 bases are TGTGCCACCAGCAGAGATAGAACGGGGCTAGGGGATGAGCAGTTCTTC. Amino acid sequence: CATSRDRTGLGDEQFF.

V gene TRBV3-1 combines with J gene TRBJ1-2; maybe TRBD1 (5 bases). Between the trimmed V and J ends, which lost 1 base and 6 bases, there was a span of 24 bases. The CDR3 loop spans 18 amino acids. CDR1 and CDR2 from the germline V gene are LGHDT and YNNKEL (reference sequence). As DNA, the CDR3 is TGTGCCAGCAGCCAAGGGCTCAGGGACGTGGGCGATGGGAATGGCTACACCTTC. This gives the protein CASSQGLRDVGDGNGYTF.

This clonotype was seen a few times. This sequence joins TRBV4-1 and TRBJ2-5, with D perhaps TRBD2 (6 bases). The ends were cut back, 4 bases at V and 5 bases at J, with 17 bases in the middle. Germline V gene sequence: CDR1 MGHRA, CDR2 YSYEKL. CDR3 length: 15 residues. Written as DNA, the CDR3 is TGCGCCAGCAGCCCCCACCCCCGCGGGGAGGAGACCCAGTACTTC. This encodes CASSPHPRGEETQYF.

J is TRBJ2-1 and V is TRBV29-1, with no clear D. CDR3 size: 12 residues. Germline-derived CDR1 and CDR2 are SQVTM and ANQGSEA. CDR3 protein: CSVGLRYNEQFF. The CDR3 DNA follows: TGCAGTGTAGGGTTGCGGTACAATGAGCAGTTCTTC.

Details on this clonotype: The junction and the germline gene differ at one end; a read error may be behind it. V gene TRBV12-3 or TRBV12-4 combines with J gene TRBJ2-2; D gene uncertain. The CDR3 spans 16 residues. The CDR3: CVSSLFWATNTGELFF. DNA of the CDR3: TGTGTCAGCAGTTTATTCTGGGCAACGAACACCGGGGAGCTGTTTTTT.

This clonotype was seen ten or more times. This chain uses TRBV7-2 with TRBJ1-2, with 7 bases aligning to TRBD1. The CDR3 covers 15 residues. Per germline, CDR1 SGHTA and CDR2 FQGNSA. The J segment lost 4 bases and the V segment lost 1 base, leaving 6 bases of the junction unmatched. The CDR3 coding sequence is TGTGCCAGCAGCTTAGAATCGGGACAGTTCTATGGCTACACCTTC. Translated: CASSLESGQFYGYTF.

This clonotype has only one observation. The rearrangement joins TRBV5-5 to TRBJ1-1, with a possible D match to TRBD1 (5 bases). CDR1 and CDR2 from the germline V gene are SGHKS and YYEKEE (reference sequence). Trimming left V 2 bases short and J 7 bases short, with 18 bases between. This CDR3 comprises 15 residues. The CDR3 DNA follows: TGTGCCAGCAGCTTTACCTCGGACATCCAGGGTGAAGCTTTCTTT. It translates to CASSFTSDIQGEAFF.

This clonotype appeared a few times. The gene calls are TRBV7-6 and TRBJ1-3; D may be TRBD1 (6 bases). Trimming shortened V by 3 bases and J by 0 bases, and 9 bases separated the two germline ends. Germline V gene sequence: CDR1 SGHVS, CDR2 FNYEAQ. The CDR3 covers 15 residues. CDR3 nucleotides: TGTGCCAGCAGCTTTGGGGGGCCCTCTGGAAACACCATATATTTT. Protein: CASSFGGPSGNTIYF.

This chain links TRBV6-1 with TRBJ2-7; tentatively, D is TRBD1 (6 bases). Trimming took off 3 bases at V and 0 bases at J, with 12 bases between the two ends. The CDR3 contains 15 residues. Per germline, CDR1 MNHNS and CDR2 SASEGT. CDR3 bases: TGTGCCAGCAGTGAGGGGGCTCCAAGCTCCTACGAGCAGTACGTC. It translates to CASSEGAPSSYEQYV.

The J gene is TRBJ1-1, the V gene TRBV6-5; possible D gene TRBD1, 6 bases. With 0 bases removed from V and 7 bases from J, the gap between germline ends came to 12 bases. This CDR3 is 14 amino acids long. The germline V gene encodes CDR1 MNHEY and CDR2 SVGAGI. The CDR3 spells CASSYSGGSNEAFF. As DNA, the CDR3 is TGTGCCAGCAGTTACTCTGGGGGCTCTAATGAAGCTTTCTTT.

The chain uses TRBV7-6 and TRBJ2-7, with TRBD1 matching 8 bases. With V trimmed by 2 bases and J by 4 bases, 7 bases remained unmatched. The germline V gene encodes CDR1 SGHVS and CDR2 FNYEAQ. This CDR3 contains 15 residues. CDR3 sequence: CASSLLQGASYEQYF. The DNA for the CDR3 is TGTGCCAGCAGCTTATTGCAGGGGGCATCGTACGAGCAGTACTTC.

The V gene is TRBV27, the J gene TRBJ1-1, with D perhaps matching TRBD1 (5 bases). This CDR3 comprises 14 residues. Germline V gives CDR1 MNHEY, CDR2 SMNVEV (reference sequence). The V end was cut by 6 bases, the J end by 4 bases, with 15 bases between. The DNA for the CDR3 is TGTGCCAGCAGCGCTACTTGGGGACTCACTGAAGCTTTCTTT. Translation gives CASSATWGLTEAFF.

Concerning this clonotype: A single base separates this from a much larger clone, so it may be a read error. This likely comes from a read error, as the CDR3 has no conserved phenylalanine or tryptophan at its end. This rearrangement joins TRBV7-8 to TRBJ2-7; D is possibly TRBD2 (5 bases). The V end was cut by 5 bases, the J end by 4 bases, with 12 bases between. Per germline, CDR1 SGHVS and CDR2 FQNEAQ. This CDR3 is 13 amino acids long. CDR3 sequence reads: CASSLRTVYEQYA. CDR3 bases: TGTGCCAGCAGCCTACGGACTGTATACGAGCAGTACGCC.

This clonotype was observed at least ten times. CDR3 nucleotide sequence: TGCGCCAGCAGAATTCGGACAGGGTATAGCAATCAGCCCCAGCATTTT. Protein: CASRIRTGYSNQPQHF. The gene calls are TRBV23-1 and TRBJ1-5; TRBD1 agrees at 8 bases. TRBV23-1 qualifies as an ORF whose function is uncertain. The CDR3 contains 16 residues. The V gene end was trimmed by 6 bases and the J gene end by 0 bases; junction bases not matched to a gene: 7.

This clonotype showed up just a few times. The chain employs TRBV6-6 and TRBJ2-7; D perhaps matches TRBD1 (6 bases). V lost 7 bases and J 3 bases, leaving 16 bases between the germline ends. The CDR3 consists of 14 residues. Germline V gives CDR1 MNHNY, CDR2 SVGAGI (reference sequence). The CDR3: CASTHRDIHYEQYF. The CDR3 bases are TGTGCCAGCACTCACCGGGACATCCACTACGAGCAGTACTTC.

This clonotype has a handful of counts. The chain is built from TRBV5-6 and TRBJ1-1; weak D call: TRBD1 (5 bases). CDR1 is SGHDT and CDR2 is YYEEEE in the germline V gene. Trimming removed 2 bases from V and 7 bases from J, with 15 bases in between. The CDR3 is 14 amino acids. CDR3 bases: TGTGCCAGCAGCTTCCCCGGGACGGTGAATGAAGCTTTCTTT. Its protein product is CASSFPGTVNEAFF.

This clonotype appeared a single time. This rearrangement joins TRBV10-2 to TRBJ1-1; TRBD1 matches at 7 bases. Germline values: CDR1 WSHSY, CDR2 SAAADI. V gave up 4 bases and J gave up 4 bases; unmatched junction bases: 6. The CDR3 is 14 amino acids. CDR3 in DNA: TGCGCCAGCAGTGTAACAGGGGCGACCACTGAAGCTTTCTTT. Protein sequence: CASSVTGATTEAFF.

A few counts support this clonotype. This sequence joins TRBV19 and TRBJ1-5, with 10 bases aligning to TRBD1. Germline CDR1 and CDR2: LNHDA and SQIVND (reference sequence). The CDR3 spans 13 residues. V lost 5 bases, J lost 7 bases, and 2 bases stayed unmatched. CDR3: CASSWTGGQPQHF. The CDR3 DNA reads TGTGCCAGTAGTTGGACAGGGGGACAGCCCCAGCATTTT.